This TCR beta chain derives from a study of blood T cell repertoires in COVID-19 (dated by TCRdb to between 2020 and 2021). With regard to the full study: Samples covering the acute and convalescent phases of COVID-19 were provided by collaborators in the United States, Italy and Spain. The material from the prospective study consisted of cDNA or gDNA derived from T cells, B-cell-depleted T cells, or PBMCs. Deeply sampled blood TCRbeta repertoires from subjects exposed to, actively infected with, or recovered from COVID-19 were included in the dataset. The repertoires were made available in a free public database intended to serve as a resource for research on the immune response to SARS-CoV-2. The samples were drawn from the first 160 participants of the ongoing ImmuneRACE study and from over a thousand subjects provided by 6 global collaborators. The sample metadata nearly always contained a de-identified subject ID, COVID-19 status, age in years and sex. Where HLA class I and class II types were available, the types were taken from metadata supplied by the sample provider, not from assay-based typing.

In the germline V gene, CDR1 corresponds to KGHSH and CDR2 to LQKENI. Measured from the cysteine to the phenylalanine, the CDR3 is 14 residues long. The kept DNA is CDR3 alone, 42 bases in frame from the first base. V and J are truncated by 5 bases and 1 base respectively, leaving an intervening sequence of 11 bases. TCRbeta CDR3 regions were amplified from genomic DNA by means of the immunoSEQ Assay, a bias-controlled multiplex PCR. Per the source publication's procedure: Within the assay, amplification of reference gene primers was used to estimate how many nucleated cells each sample contained. To quantify the absolute abundance of each unique TCRbeta CDR3 rearrangement, sequence reads were collapsed and filtered. For each sample, productive Simpson clonality was calculated as the square root of Simpson's diversity index across productive rearrangements. Imported from immuneACCESS, the table was reduced by TCRdb to in-frame sequences with V and J called. These copies leave out some clones; in studies compared against another copy, an unresolved V gene accounts for under half, and the cause of the remainder is not known. That table supplies the V and J calls and clone size; D and trimming were determined from the DNA. Here the sample has about 280,000 clones; approximately 86% occur a single time. About 1.9% of the sample goes to the ten largest clones.

Notes on this clone: It has no known antigen specificity. Base qualities are missing; no much larger clone stands one base away.

Another Seattle source contributed samples from volunteer blood donors who had recovered from COVID-19. Collaborating institutions collected whole blood in K2EDTA tubes following their own protocols. For TCRbeta analysis, collaborator samples were shipped as frozen whole blood, as isolated PBMCs, or as DNA extracted from either sample type. The paper's findings and limits, for the study overall: Clinical and demographic metadata were provided uncurated, with the amount varying by source and participant.

The source is a woman aged 25 to 45 who had recovered from COVID-19. Material for sequencing was peripheral blood. Rearrangement joined TRBV18 to TRBJ1-1; the D gene remains uncertain. The CDR3 in this case is CASSSEETNTEAFF. The base sequence is TGTGCCAGCTCATCGGAGGAGACGAACACTGAAGCTTTCTTT. Outside the CDR3, residues come from the reference TRBV18 and TRBJ1-1 proteins, so the full variable domain is: NAGVMQNPRHLVRRRGQEARLRCSPMKGHSHVYWYRQLPEEGLKFMVYLQKENIIDESGMPKERFSAEFPKEGPSILRIQQVVRGDSAAYFCASSSEETNTEAFFGQGTRLTVV.